Following are 13 T cell receptor beta chains from one sample sequenced in a study of vaccination effects on CD4 cells after COVID-19. These receptors lack a known antigen. Ahead of sequencing, the ViraFEST assay grew antigen-specific CD4+ T cells using viral peptide pools. Subsequent to a culture period of nine to ten days, CD4+ T cells were isolated. Here immunoSEQ multiplex PCR was the method, and the copy in TCRdb shows in-frame clones only, minus some. The data show about 20,000 clones, less than 85% seen once. This material consisted of CD4+ T cells from PBMCs cultured with HCoV-229E spike peptides, taken before COVID-19 vaccination. These receptors were taken from a human donor who received a COVID-19 vaccine.

V and J are TRBV23-1 and TRBJ1-2; D is unresolved. Being an ORF, TRBV23-1 has a function that is uncertain. CDR3 length: 14 amino acids. Trimming stripped 1 base from V and 7 bases from J, with 13 bases between. CDR3 loop: CASSQLVGSGGYTF. As DNA, the CDR3 is TGCGCCAGCAGTCAATTGGTGGGGAGTGGTGGCTACACCTTC.

V and J are TRBV11-2 and TRBJ2-5; D might be TRBD1 or TRBD2, each matching 6 bases. The CDR3 spans 14 residues. Trimming took 3 bases from V and 5 from J, leaving 13 bases between them. Germline-derived CDR1 and CDR2 are SGHAT and FQNNGV. The CDR3 region is CASSFPGGLETQYF. In DNA, the CDR3 is TGTGCCAGCAGCTTCCCCGGGGGCTTGGAGACCCAGTACTTC.

This clone was observed a single time. The chain employs TRBV12-3 or TRBV12-4 and TRBJ1-2, with a tentative D call TRBD1 (6 bases). V lost 6 bases to trimming and J lost 8 bases, with 13 bases between them. The CDR3 is 12 residues long. DNA of the CDR3: TGTGCCAGCAGGGAGGGACATGGAGGCTACACCTTC. Its translation is CASREGHGGYTF.

A few counts support this clone. This chain links TRBV4-1 with TRBJ2-5; TRBD2 matches at 11 bases. The germline V gene has CDR1 MGHRA and CDR2 YSYEKL. The junction had 23 bases not matched to a gene; V was cut back by 6 bases and J by 2 bases. This CDR3 has 21 amino acids. The CDR3: CASSTISRPSLAGGPQETQYF. In DNA, the CDR3 is TGCGCCAGCAGTACCATATCCCGGCCCAGTCTAGCGGGGGGACCACAAGAGACCCAGTACTTC.

The chain's CDR3 is CASSYRDSYSPLHF. The CDR3 DNA sequence: TGTGCCAGCAGCTACCGGGACTCATATTCACCCCTCCACTTT. V usage is TRBV5-6 and J usage is TRBJ1-6; D perhaps matches TRBD1 (5 bases). Looked up from germline, CDR1 is SGHDT and CDR2 is YYEEEE. The CDR3 length is 14 residues. V lost 3 bases and J 8 bases, leaving 12 bases between the germline ends.

This chain connects TRBV6-5 to TRBJ1-1; D is uncertain. The length of the CDR3 is 16 residues. The germline CDR1 and CDR2 sequences are MNHEY and SVGAGI. The V end was cut by 2 bases, the J end by 0 bases, with 13 bases between. The CDR3: CASSYAVQLVNTEAFF. The CDR3 nucleotides read TGTGCCAGCAGTTACGCCGTCCAGCTAGTGAACACTGAAGCTTTCTTT.

This chain links TRBV30 with TRBJ1-1; D unresolved. Germline CDR1 and CDR2: GTSNPN and SVGIG (reference sequence). This CDR3 is 13 amino acids long. V lost 2 bases, J lost 0 bases, and 7 bases lay in between. The CDR3 sequence is CAWSTVMNTEAFF. As DNA, the CDR3 is TGTGCCTGGAGTACCGTGATGAACACTGAAGCTTTCTTT.

This clone has only a few counts. The chain joins TRBV25-1 to TRBJ2-1; D might be TRBD1 (5 bases). CDR1 is MGHDK and CDR2 is SYGVNS in the germline V gene. The CDR3 is 14 amino acids. V was cut by 5 bases and J by 8 bases, with 16 bases left in between. CDR3 residues: CASSKIMGQDEQFF. CDR3 nucleotide sequence: TGTGCCAGCAGTAAAATCATGGGGCAGGATGAGCAGTTCTTC.

The J gene is TRBJ2-2, the V gene TRBV6-4, with D hard to call. This CDR3 contains 14 residues. The V gene lost 3 bases and the J gene lost 1 base, with 6 bases spanning the gap. Germline-derived CDR1 and CDR2 are MRHNA and SNTAGT. Written as DNA, the CDR3 is TGTGCCAGCAGTGAGCGAAGGAACACCGGGGAGCTGTTTTTT. Translating it yields CASSERRNTGELFF.

The rearrangement joins TRBV4-1 to TRBJ2-1; 11 bases map to TRBD2. The CDR3 length is 16 residues. The germline gives CDR1 MGHRA, CDR2 YSYEKL. The J segment lost 9 bases and the V segment lost 2 bases, leaving 9 bases of the junction unmatched. The DNA of the CDR3 is TGCGCCAGCAGCCAACCGGAACTAGCGGGAGTTAGTGAGCAGTTCTTC. Protein: CASSQPELAGVSEQFF.

The chain recombines TRBV19 with TRBJ1-1; D perhaps matches TRBD1 (5 bases). The germline V gene encodes CDR1 LNHDA and CDR2 SQIVND (reference sequence). CDR3 length: 16 amino acids. V was trimmed by 3 bases and J by 0 bases, leaving 14 bases between them. The CDR3 is CASSIYAGFMNTEAFF. The CDR3, as DNA: TGTGCCAGTAGTATTTACGCAGGGTTCATGAACACTGAAGCTTTCTTT.

The rearrangement links TRBV2 to TRBJ1-3; no clear D. The CDR3 totals 16 residues. Trimming stripped 5 bases from V and 0 bases from J, with 14 bases between. Germline V gene lookup returns CDR1 SNHLY and CDR2 FYNNEI. The DNA of the CDR3 is TGTGCCAGCAGTCTGCGAGGAAGATTCTCTGGAAACACCATATATTTT. Translated, it gives CASSLRGRFSGNTIYF.

The chain recombines TRBV25-1 with TRBJ1-1; D gene ambiguous. Per germline, CDR1 MGHDK and CDR2 SYGVNS. Trimming pared 4 bases from V and 3 bases from J, leaving 6 bases between. The CDR3 sequence is 12 residues long. CDR3 sequence reads: CASSASYTEAFF. The CDR3 DNA reads TGTGCCAGCAGTGCCAGTTACACTGAAGCTTTCTTT. The full variable domain, in which reference TRBV25-1 and TRBJ1-1 provide the parts outside the CDR3, is EADIYQTPRYLVIGTGKKITLECSQTMGHDKMYWYQQDPGMELHLIHYSYGVNSTEKGDLSSESTVSRIRTEHFPLTLESARPSHTSQYLCASSASYTEAFFGQGTRLTVV.